Sequencing of this T cell receptor beta chain was carried out in a study of blood T cell repertoires in COVID-19. Across the study: Sources were T cells, B-cell-depleted T cells, or PBMCs; the material itself was cDNA or gDNA.

CDR1 is MNHNY and CDR2 is SVGAGI in the germline V gene (reference sequence). The CDR3 has 13 amino acids. V was pared by 6 bases and J by 1 base, with 9 bases between. Per the original methods: Estimation of nucleated cell counts relied on the amplification of reference gene primers. Sequencing was performed with immunoSEQ multiplex PCR; in TCRdb, only in-frame clones are kept and a portion is missing. V and J calls and clone size are copied from that table; D and trimming were computed from the DNA. This table has about 50,000 clones, more than 75% appearing once. This clone showed up just once. Sequencing was carried out using peripheral blood. The source of this sequence is a woman aged 60-75 years with acute or convalescent COVID-19. This sequence joins TRBV6-6 and TRBJ2-5, with a weak D call TRBD2 (6 bases). As DNA, the CDR3 is TGTGCCAGCAGATCGGGGGTCCAAGAGACCCAGTACTTC. Translating gives CASRSGVQETQYF.